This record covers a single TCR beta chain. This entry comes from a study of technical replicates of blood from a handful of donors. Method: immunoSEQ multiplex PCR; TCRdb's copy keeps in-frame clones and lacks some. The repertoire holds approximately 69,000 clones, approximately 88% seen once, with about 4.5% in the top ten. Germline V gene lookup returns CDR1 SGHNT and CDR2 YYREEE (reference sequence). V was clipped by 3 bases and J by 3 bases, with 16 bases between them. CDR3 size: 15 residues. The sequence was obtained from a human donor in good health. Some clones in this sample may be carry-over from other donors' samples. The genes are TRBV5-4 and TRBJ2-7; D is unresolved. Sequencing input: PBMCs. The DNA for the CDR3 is TGTGCCAGCAGCTCTGGAGAGGTGAGATACTACGAGCAGTACTTC. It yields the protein CASSSGEVRYYEQYF.